This TCR beta chain was found in a study of T cell responses to AZD1222 COVID-19 vaccine. General observations from the study: White British people made up most donors, females outnumbered males, and clonal diversity was possibly underestimated. Seropositive status at baseline applied to only five to seven AZD1222 recipients.

Libraries were prepared by immunoSEQ multiplex PCR; TCRdb keeps only in-frame clonotypes and omits some of them. The table includes approximately 70,000 clones, 80% detected once. As to this clone: What it binds is not known.

This CDR3 has 15 amino acids. Germline lookup yields CDR1 SGHTA and CDR2 FQGNSA. V shed 6 bases and J 4 bases; nucleotides not matched to a gene: 8. Some second doses came at about 4 weeks and others at about 12 weeks; these were pooled. The source is an adult who received the AZD1222 COVID-19 vaccine. This chain uses TRBV7-2 with TRBJ1-4; TRBD1 aligns across 7 bases. The sample was peripheral blood, taken 28 days after the second AZD1222 dose. The chain's CDR3 is CASRDPGQNNEKLFF. DNA for the CDR3: TGTGCCAGCAGGGACCCGGGACAGAATAATGAAAAACTGTTTTTT.